This T cell receptor beta chain is drawn from a study of T cells in localized non-small cell lung cancer. Trimming stripped 0 bases from V and 4 bases from J, with 9 bases between. CDR1 GTSNPN and CDR2 SVGIG come from the germline V gene (reference sequence). The CDR3 sequence is 13 residues long. Findings of the study overall: Uninvolved adjacent lung showed peak T cell clonality, exceeding tumor. Adjacent lung held a median roughly 50 of the top 100 tumor clones. As only one tumor region underwent sequencing, heterogeneity remains possible. Longer overall survival associated with higher blood T cell density; shorter survival with higher adjacent-lung clonality.

Only in-frame clones appear in the TCRdb table, and some are missing; sequencing was by immunoSEQ multiplex PCR. Of approximately 1,400 clones listed, 20% to 25% are singletons. A word on this clone: Its target is unknown.

V and J are TRBV30 and TRBJ1-2; tentatively, D is TRBD1 (6 bases). This TCR came from a male donor aged 60 or older with stage III lung adenocarcinoma. The sequencing used lung tumor tissue, collected before any cancer treatment. The CDR3 DNA is TGTGCCTGGAGTGTACCGGGGGCCTATGGCTACACCTTC. Amino acid sequence: CAWSVPGAYGYTF.